A selection of T cell receptor beta chains follows, all from one sample in a study of lymphopenia after photon versus proton radiotherapy. Only in-frame clones appear in the TCRdb table, and some are missing; sequencing was by immunoSEQ multiplex PCR. The sample includes approximately 22,000 clones, 85% of them seen just once. The sample here was peripheral blood, taken from a patient treated with photon-based radiotherapy. The receptors were gathered from a man aged 55 to 70 with pancreatic cancer. The CDR3 runs from the conserved cysteine through the conserved F or W. D genes are given only for firm matches. Clone size, where shown, is once, few, many, or a class for clones that have expanded.

.	TRBJ1-2	TRBV27	.	CASSLGGALPNYGYTF	TGTGCCAGCAGTTTGGGGGGGGCACTTCCTAACTATGGCTACACCTTC
.	TRBJ1-1	TRBV4-1	.	CASSQADTRNTEAFF	TGCGCCAGCAGCCAAGCCGACACCCGAAACACTGAAGCTTTCTTT
.	TRBJ2-5	TRBV12-5	.	CASGGHSYQETQYF	TGTGCTAGTGGGGGCCACAGCTACCAAGAGACCCAGTACTTC
TRBD1	TRBJ2-7	TRBV7-2	.	CASSYQTGSGEQYF	TGTGCCAGCAGCTATCAGACAGGGTCGGGCGAGCAGTACTTC
TRBD2	TRBJ2-7	TRBV7-9	.	CASTGGGSPFYEQYF	TGTGCCAGCACCGGGGGGGGCTCCCCTTTCTACGAGCAGTACTTC
.	TRBJ2-7	TRBV30	.	CAWSVDFSYEQYF	TGTGCCTGGAGTGTCGACTTCTCCTACGAGCAGTACTTC
.	TRBJ2-7	TRBV5-1	.	CASSLGGTGLNEQYF	TGCGCCAGCAGCTTGGGGGGCACAGGGTTGAACGAGCAGTACTTC
.	TRBJ1-4	TRBV7-9	.	CASSLMSGDGEKLFF	TGTGCCAGCAGCTTAATGTCAGGGGATGGAGAAAAACTGTTTTTT
TRBD1	TRBJ2-1	TRBV7-9	.	CASSFRQGIYNEQFF	TGTGCCAGCAGCTTCCGACAGGGGATTTACAATGAGCAGTTCTTC
.	TRBJ2-2	TRBV10-2	few	CASSEQGTGELFF	TGCGCCAGCAGTGAGCAAGGGACCGGGGAGCTGTTTTTT
.	TRBJ2-5	TRBV7-9	.	CASSPLETQYF	TGTGCCAGCAGCCCATTGGAGACCCAGTACTTC
TRBD2	TRBJ2-3	TRBV6-6	.	CASSLTSGVFSDTQYF	TGTGCCAGCAGTCTGACTAGCGGGGTTTTCTCAGATACGCAGTATTTT
TRBD1	TRBJ2-5	TRBV2	.	CASRTAAGGLETQYF	TGTGCCAGCAGAACCGCGGCAGGGGGCCTTGAGACCCAGTACTTC
.	TRBJ2-7	TRBV5-4	.	CASSLEVSYEQYF	TGTGCCAGCAGCCTGGAAGTCTCCTACGAGCAGTACTTC
.	TRBJ2-7	TRBV7-2	.	CASSKYNEQYF	TGTGCCAGCTCCAAGTACAACGAGCAGTACTTC
.	TRBJ2-7	TRBV4-3	.	CASSQEQGPPGGEQYF	TGCGCCAGCAGCCAAGAACAGGGGCCCCCGGGGGGGGAGCAGTACTTC
.	TRBJ1-2	TRBV7-2	.	CASSPGGARGYTF	TGTGCCAGCAGCCCGGGGGGGGCGCGCGGCTACACCTTC
.	TRBJ2-7	TRBV29-1	medium-sized	CSVEGQGSLEQYF	TGCAGCGTTGAAGGGCAGGGGTCCCTGGAGCAGTACTTC
TRBD1	TRBJ2-7	TRBV4-2	.	CASSQAPTGTGAKVYEQYF	TGTGCCAGCAGCCAAGCCCCAACCGGGACAGGGGCAAAAGTCTACGAGCAGTACTTC
.	TRBJ1-4	TRBV6-5	.	CASSFGENNEKLFF	TGTGCCAGCAGTTTCGGAGAAAATAATGAAAAACTGTTTTTT
.	TRBJ1-5	TRBV7-8	.	CASSLANREVNQPQHF	TGTGCCAGCAGCTTAGCGAACAGGGAAGTAAATCAGCCCCAGCATTTT
.	TRBJ2-5	TRBV5-6	.	CASSSRGVQYF	TGTGCCAGCAGCTCGAGGGGAGTCCAGTACTTC
.	TRBJ2-7	TRBV4-2	.	CASSEGTGFEQYF	TGTGCCAGCAGCGAAGGTACAGGGTTCGAGCAGTACTTC
TRBD2	TRBJ2-7	TRBV6-5	once	CAVSSGGRSYEQYF	TGTGCCGTCAGCAGCGGGGGGCGGTCCTACGAGCAGTACTTC
.	TRBJ1-2	TRBV5-1	.	CASSLDGPNYGYTF	TGCGCCAGCAGCTTGGACGGTCCAAACTATGGCTACACCTTC
.	TRBJ1-3	TRBV4-1	few	CASSILERGGNTIYF	TGCGCCAGCAGCATCCTAGAGCGAGGGGGAAACACCATATATTTT
TRBD1	TRBJ1-6	TRBV5-4	.	CASSPDRDRANSPLHF	TGTGCCAGCAGCCCGGATCGGGACAGGGCTAATTCACCCCTCCACTTT
.	TRBJ1-5	TRBV6-6	.	CASSPNYSNQPQHF	TGTGCCAGCAGTCCTAATTATAGCAATCAGCCCCAGCATTTT
TRBD2	TRBJ2-7	TRBV30	.	CAWRRAGDGEQYF	TGTGCCTGGAGGCGAGCGGGGGATGGCGAGCAGTACTTC
.	TRBJ2-1	TRBV7-6	.	CASSLVGNEQFF	TGTGCCAGCAGCCTCGTGGGCAATGAGCAGTTCTTC
.	TRBJ2-4	TRBV5-1	.	CASSLAGTSSSGDIQYF	TGCGCCAGCAGCTTGGCCGGGACGTCCTCTTCAGGGGACATTCAGTACTTC
TRBD1	TRBJ1-2	TRBV7-9	.	CASSLAGAQGARGYTF	TGTGCCAGCAGCTTAGCGGGAGCCCAGGGGGCGCGGGGCTACACCTTC
.	TRBJ1-6	TRBV7-9	.	CASVGRSSSLHF	TGTGCCAGCGTGGGCAGGTCTAGTTCCCTCCACTTT
.	TRBJ1-5	TRBV5-5	.	CASSLSRVGQPQHF	TGTGCCAGCAGCTTGAGCAGGGTAGGGCAGCCCCAGCATTTT
.	TRBJ2-3	TRBV9	.	CASSGGSTDTQYF	TGTGCCAGCAGCGGGGGTAGCACAGATACGCAGTATTTT